The 15 T cell receptor beta chains given below trace back to one sample, sequenced in a study of siplizumab effects on memory and regulatory T cells. Here immunoSEQ multiplex PCR was the method, and the copy in TCRdb shows in-frame clones only, minus some. The table has tens of thousands of clones, 93% seen once. Material for sequencing was CD8+ T cells sorted from blood. Source of these receptors: a human donor in good health.

V and J are TRBV6-5 and TRBJ1-3; D gene ambiguous. Germline V lookup: CDR1 MNHEY, CDR2 SVGAGI. The CDR3 consists of 15 residues. V was clipped by 4 bases and J by 2 bases, with 12 bases between them. CDR3: CASSLIGMTGNTIYF. The CDR3 nucleotides are TGTGCCAGCAGTTTGATAGGGATGACTGGAAACACCATATATTTT.

The chain recombines TRBV11-3 with TRBJ2-3, with D possibly being TRBD1 or TRBD2 (5 bases each). Germline V gives CDR1 SGHNT, CDR2 YENEEA. This CDR3 is built from 17 residues. Trimming left V 2 bases short and J 2 bases short, with 17 bases between. The CDR3 DNA is TGTGCCAGCAGCTTAACTAGTAGGGGAAGGTACACAGATACGCAGTATTTT. This gives the protein CASSLTSRGRYTDTQYF.

The chain has TRBV5-3 and TRBJ1-3, with 8 bases aligning to TRBD1. TRBV5-3 falls under the ORF class, with uncertain function. V lost 0 bases, J lost 4 bases, and 9 bases stayed unmatched. This CDR3 region has 17 residues. The CDR3, as DNA: TGTGCCAGAAGCTTGGGATGCAGGGGGCTTACGGGAAACACCATATATTTT. Translated: CARSLGCRGLTGNTIYF.

The V gene is TRBV7-6, the J gene TRBJ1-1; 8 nucleotides agree with TRBD1. Germline V gene lookup returns CDR1 SGHVS and CDR2 FNYEAQ. J was trimmed by 11 bases and V by 4 bases; bases with no gene match: 9. The CDR3 loop spans 13 amino acids. Here the CDR3 DNA reads TGTGCCAGCAGCTCTGGGACAGGCGAGGAGGCTTTCTTT. This translates into CASSSGTGEEAFF.

In its sample, this clone was seen once. The chain recombines TRBV2 with TRBJ2-3; TRBD2 matches at 9 bases. J was trimmed by 2 bases and V by 4 bases; bases with no gene match: 10. The CDR3 totals 17 residues. Germline V gene sequence: CDR1 SNHLY, CDR2 FYNNEI. CDR3 loop: CASSGPMAGGVTDTQYF. The DNA of the CDR3 is TGTGCCAGCAGTGGTCCAATGGCGGGGGGGGTCACAGATACGCAGTATTTT.

Remarks on this clone: Relative to the germline gene, one junction end is altered; a read error may explain this. The chain carries TRBV27 and TRBJ1-2, with 7 bases aligning to TRBD1. Germline V gene data show CDR1 as MNHEY and CDR2 as SMNVEV (reference sequence). This CDR3 region has 14 residues. CDR3 loop: CASSLEGGVNGCTF. CDR3 bases: TGTGCCAGCAGTTTAGAAGGGGGCGTGAATGGCTGCACCTTC.

This chain links TRBV5-6 with TRBJ2-3, with D possibly being TRBD2 (7 bases). The CDR3 runs 15 residues. Trimming removed 2 bases at V and 4 bases at J, with 14 bases between. Germline CDR1 reads SGHDT; CDR2 reads YYEEEE. The chain's CDR3 is CASSFWGGRPDTQYF. DNA of the CDR3: TGTGCCAGCAGCTTTTGGGGGGGCCGTCCAGATACGCAGTATTTT.

The genes are TRBV28 and TRBJ2-2; perhaps TRBD2 as D (6 bases). Per the germline V gene, CDR1 is MDHEN and CDR2 is SYDVKM. V was pared by 3 bases and J by 7 bases, with 9 bases between. The CDR3 loop spans 13 amino acids. CDR3 protein: CASSLEGSGELFF. The CDR3 nucleotides read TGTGCCAGCAGTTTGGAGGGTAGCGGGGAGCTGTTTTTT.

The chain carries TRBV6-5 and TRBJ1-2; 7 bases fit TRBD1. The CDR3 extends over 15 amino acids. V gave up 2 bases and J gave up 4 bases; unmatched junction bases: 7. CDR1 and CDR2 (germline): MNHEY, SVGAGI. Here the CDR3 DNA reads TGTGCCAGCAGTTACGACACAGGGGTAACCTATGGCTACACCTTC. This sequence encodes CASSYDTGVTYGYTF.

The rearrangement joins TRBV7-2 to TRBJ2-7, with no clear D. CDR3 length: 12 amino acids. The germline V gene has CDR1 SGHTA and CDR2 FQGNSA. Trimming left V 4 bases short and J 7 bases short, with 11 bases between. DNA of the CDR3: TGTGCCAGCAGCTCCCCGGGTTTAGAGCAGTACTTC. Residues: CASSSPGLEQYF.

This sequence joins TRBV21-1 and TRBJ2-2. TRBV21-1 is a documented pseudogene. The CDR3 loop spans 11 amino acids. CDR3 in DNA: TGTGCCAGCAGCGTCCCCGGGGAGCTGTTTTTT. This sequence encodes CASSVPGELFF.

The V and J genes are TRBV5-5 and TRBJ2-7, with 8 bases that match TRBD1. Germline loops: CDR1 SGHKS, CDR2 YYEKEE (reference sequence). The CDR3 runs to 15 residues. Unmatched junction bases numbered 14, after V lost 10 bases and J lost 2 bases. The CDR3 sequence is CAARTADRETYEQYF. CDR3 coding DNA: TGTGCCGCTCGAACGGCGGACAGGGAAACCTACGAGCAGTACTTC.

This sequence joins TRBV30 and TRBJ2-3; D call uncertain. CDR1 and CDR2 (germline): GTSNPN, SVGIG (reference sequence). Deletions cut 2 bases from V and 6 bases from J, with 3 bases between. CDR3 length equals 10 residues. The CDR3 DNA sequence: TGTGCCTGGAGTAAGGATACGCAGTATTTT. This codes for CAWSKDTQYF.

In nucleotides, the CDR3 is TGTGCTAGTGGTCACCCTGGGGCCAACGTCCTGACTTTC. Translation: CASGHPGANVLTF. The rearrangement joins TRBV12-5 to TRBJ2-6; D gene uncertain. The CDR3 loop spans 13 amino acids. Germline CDR1 is LGHNT and CDR2 is FRNRAP. The V end was cut by 5 bases, the J end by 2 bases, with 4 bases between. Complete variable domain (other parts from reference TRBV12-5 and TRBJ2-6): DARVTQTPRHKVTEMGQEVTMRCQPILGHNTVFWYRQTMMQGLELLAYFRNRAPLDDSGMPKDRFSAEMPDATLATLKIQPSEPRDSAVYFCASGHPGANVLTFGAGSRLTVL.

The rearrangement joins TRBV4-1 to TRBJ2-3, with 7 nucleotides matching TRBD1. From germline, CDR1 is MGHRA and CDR2 YSYEKL. This CDR3 has 15 residues. V dropped 4 bases and J dropped 2; count of bases not matched to a gene: 6. CDR3 sequence: CASSPEDRATDTQYF. CDR3 nucleotides: TGCGCCAGCAGCCCCGAAGACAGGGCCACAGATACGCAGTATTTT.